This TCR beta chain was found in a study of brain T cells in children with intractable seizures. Study-wide points: Viral specificity was inferred only from CDR3 similarity; HCMV serostatus was unknown.

Pre-surgery treatment included at least one anti-epileptic drug. With respect to this clone: Its antigen is not identified.

Trimming took 5 bases from V and 0 from J; bases not matched to a gene: 13. The CDR3 sequence is 20 residues long. Germline V gives CDR1 SGDLS, CDR2 YYNGEE. Generated by immunoSEQ multiplex PCR, the TCRdb table keeps only in-frame clones and is missing some. The sample carries 110,000 or so clones, 85% to 95% recorded once. The TCR sequence derives from a boy under two years old with hemimegalencephaly and intractable seizures. This sample comprised peripheral blood, obtained at surgery. The chain links TRBV9 to TRBJ2-3, with 15 bases matching TRBD2. In DNA form, the CDR3 reads TGTGCCAGCAGTCTTATGGTGGGACTAGCGGGAGGTCCTAGCACAGATACGCAGTATTTT. This translates into CASSLMVGLAGGPSTDTQYF.